One sample yielded the 25 T cell receptor beta chains listed below, sequenced in a study of breast tumors, draining lymph nodes, adjacent tissues. Axillary draining lymph nodes of breast cancer patients supplied the node samples. TCRdb processed the multiplex PCR reads anew with MiXCR; each CDR3 protein has one entry. The sample holds approximately 100,000 distinct CDR3 sequences, 21% seen once. The sequenced material came from axillary lymph node tissue. Receptor source: a female donor with breast cancer. Some clones in this sample may be carry-over from other donors' samples.

A note on this clonotype: Just one base apart from a much larger clone, this may be a read error. V usage is TRBV7-9 and J usage is TRBJ2-7, with D perhaps being TRBD1 or TRBD2 (6 bases each). The CDR3 spans 16 residues. Between the trimmed V and J ends, which lost 1 base and 1 base, there was a span of 14 bases. Germline V lookup: CDR1 SEHNR, CDR2 FQNEAQ (reference sequence). CDR3 region: CASSLEFGGGSYEQYF. The DNA for the CDR3 is TGTGCCAGCAGCTTAGAATTTGGAGGGGGATCCTACGAGCAGTACTTC.

The table lists this clonotype with many counts. The gene calls are TRBV20-1 and TRBJ1-5; TRBD1 matches at 9 bases. The CDR3 sequence is 16 residues long. CDR1 and CDR2 from the germline V gene are DFQATT and SNEGSKA (reference sequence). Trimming at V came to 3 bases and at J to 4 bases, leaving 10 bases not matched to a gene. For the CDR3, the DNA is TGCAGTGCTAGGATCGGGACAGGGATAGGAAATCAGCCCCAGCATTTT. Translating it yields CSARIGTGIGNQPQHF.

As for this clonotype: A much bigger clone sits one base away, suggesting this may be a read error. This CDR3 fails to terminate in the conserved phenylalanine or tryptophan, so it likely reflects a read error. The rearrangement links TRBV9 to TRBJ1-4; the D gene is possibly TRBD1 (5 bases). The CDR3 runs to 15 residues. From germline, CDR1 is SGDLS and CDR2 YYNGEE. V was shortened by 4 bases and J by 6 bases, with 16 bases between the two germline ends. The CDR3 here is CASSPYAQDHEKLFL. The CDR3 bases are TGTGCCAGCAGCCCTTATGCACAGGACCATGAAAAACTGTTTCTT.

Worth noting for this clonotype: Possible read error: a much larger clone is one base away. The CDR3 here is CASSSPRQGSRRSGELFF. The CDR3 nucleotides read TGTGCCAGCAGCAGCCCGAGACAGGGTTCAAGACGGAGCGGGGAGCTGTTTTTT. The chain uses TRBV5-4 and TRBJ2-2; 7 positions match TRBD1. The CDR3 extends over 18 amino acids. The trim removed 4 bases at V and 7 bases at J, leaving 19 bases unmatched. Germline CDR1 reads SGHNT; CDR2 reads YYREEE (reference sequence).

This clonotype was detected many times. This chain connects TRBV7-9 to TRBJ2-5, with 11 bases matching TRBD2. After removal of 6 bases from V and 3 bases from J, the junction contained 9 bases not matched to a gene. Germline values: CDR1 SEHNR, CDR2 FQNEAQ (reference sequence). The CDR3 extends over 16 amino acids. CDR3 nucleotide sequence: TGTGCCAGCAGTCACCTGGCGGGACTAGCGGAAGAGACCCAGTACTTC. It codes for CASSHLAGLAEETQYF.

The chain employs TRBV6-5 and TRBJ1-1, with 9 bases lining up with TRBD1. Germline CDR1 and CDR2: MNHEY and SVGAGI. The CDR3 totals 14 residues. V gave up 4 bases and J gave up 3 bases; unmatched junction bases: 3. CDR3 amino acids: CASSFRTGDTEAFF. The CDR3 DNA reads TGTGCCAGCAGTTTTAGGACAGGGGACACTGAAGCTTTCTTT.

This clonotype was seen at least ten times. V gene TRBV4-1 combines with J gene TRBJ2-1; no firm D call. This CDR3 is 13 amino acids long. Germline CDR1 and CDR2: MGHRA and YSYEKL. Deletions cut 6 bases from V and 4 bases from J, with 10 bases between. The CDR3 sequence is CASRKTFYNEQFF. The CDR3 DNA is TGCGCCAGCAGAAAAACGTTTTACAATGAGCAGTTCTTC.

The genes are TRBV20-1 and TRBJ2-2; the D is unclear. Per germline, CDR1 DFQATT and CDR2 SNEGSKA (reference sequence). The CDR3 covers 11 residues. Trimming pared 4 bases from V and 7 bases from J, leaving 7 bases between. CDR3 in DNA: TGCAGTGCTAAAGGGAACGGGGAGCTGTTTTTT. This sequence encodes CSAKGNGELFF.

This clonotype was detected only a few times. This sequence joins TRBV5-4 and TRBJ2-2, with D possibly TRBD1 on 6 matching bases. V was shortened by 4 bases and J by 6 bases, with 16 bases between the two germline ends. The germline gives CDR1 SGHNT, CDR2 YYREEE (reference sequence). The CDR3 is 15 residues long. CDR3 nucleotide sequence: TGTGCCAGCAGCGCCCCAGGGGAAAGTGCCGGGGAGCTGTTTTTT. Its protein is CASSAPGESAGELFF.

This clonotype was counted at least ten times. The chain links TRBV2 to TRBJ1-5; D is possibly TRBD1 (5 bases). V dropped 5 bases and J dropped 3 bases, with 14 bases sitting between them. In germline, CDR1 is SNHLY, CDR2 FYNNEI. The CDR3 loop spans 15 amino acids. The CDR3 coding sequence is TGTGCCAGCAGTCGGGACGGCGCTGACAATCAGCCCCAGCATTTT. Translating gives CASSRDGADNQPQHF.

The genes are TRBV11-2 and TRBJ1-2, with 8 bases lining up with TRBD1. Germline CDR1 SGHAT, CDR2 FQNNGV. CDR3 size: 14 residues. With 8 bases clipped from V and 3 bases from J, the junction kept 8 bases outside the gene matches. The CDR3 DNA sequence: TGTGCCAGCGGCGGACCGGGACAGGACTATGGCTACACCTTC. It specifies CASGGPGQDYGYTF.

This clonotype has ten or more counts. The rearrangement uses TRBV9 and TRBJ1-4; 9 bases are shared with TRBD1. The CDR3 runs to 15 residues. CDR1 SGDLS and CDR2 YYNGEE come from the germline V gene. The V segment lost 0 bases and the J segment 5 bases; nucleotides outside the gene matches: 2. CDR3: CASSVGGTGNEKLFF. CDR3 nucleotide sequence: TGTGCCAGCAGCGTAGGAGGGACAGGGAATGAAAAACTGTTTTTT.

Of note for this clonotype: A read error may be the cause here, since a much bigger clone is one base away. This sequence joins TRBV12-3 or TRBV12-4 and TRBJ2-1, with 13 bases lining up with TRBD2. The CDR3 totals 16 residues. V lost 0 bases, J lost 9 bases, and 5 bases stayed unmatched. This CDR3 is CASSLAGLAGIGEQFF. The DNA of the CDR3 is TGTGCCAGCAGTTTAGCGGGACTAGCGGGAATTGGTGAGCAGTTCTTC.

The chain links TRBV11-1 to TRBJ2-3, with TRBD2 as a possible D gene (6 bases). Germline CDR1 reads SGHAT; CDR2 reads FQDESV (reference sequence). Trimming removed 0 bases from V and 0 bases from J, with 16 bases in between. The CDR3 runs to 18 residues. This chain's CDR3 is CASSLAPMVEGSTDTQYF. The CDR3 DNA reads TGTGCCAGCAGCTTAGCGCCAATGGTGGAGGGGAGCACAGATACGCAGTATTTT. The full variable domain, with the rest looked up from reference TRBV11-1 and TRBJ2-3, is EAEVAQSPRYKITEKSQAVAFWCDPISGHATLYWYRQILGQGPELLVQFQDESVVDDSQLPKDRFSAERLKGVDSTLKIQPAELGDSAMYLCASSLAPMVEGSTDTQYFGPGTRLTVL.

This clonotype was seen at least ten times. The chain recombines TRBV2 with TRBJ1-2, with TRBD1 matching 8 bases. The V gene's germline CDR1 is SNHLY and CDR2 FYNNEI. The CDR3 totals 13 residues. Germline trimming cut 6 bases from V and 3 bases from J; bases unmatched to any gene: 3. The CDR3 region is CASSGQGHYGYTF. Here the CDR3 DNA reads TGTGCCAGCAGCGGACAGGGTCACTATGGCTACACCTTC.

A remark on this clonotype: A read error may produce the germline difference seen at one junction end. The chain carries TRBV28 and TRBJ1-5; tentative D call: TRBD1 (6 bases). From germline, CDR1 is MDHEN and CDR2 SYDVKM. The CDR3 contains 15 residues. The CDR3 reads CASSLIMGGNQPQHF. In DNA form, the CDR3 reads TGTGCCAGCAGTTTGATTATGGGGGGCAACCAGCCCCAGCATTTT.

The table lists this clonotype with many counts. This rearrangement joins TRBV11-2 to TRBJ2-7; a possible D gene is TRBD1 (6 bases). V dropped 1 base and J dropped 3 bases, with 16 bases sitting between them. The CDR3 runs 16 residues. CDR1 and CDR2 from the germline V gene are SGHAT and FQNNGV. CDR3 nucleotide sequence: TGTGCCAGCAGCTTAGCACCCGGGACAAAGGTCTACGAGCAGTACTTC. Residues: CASSLAPGTKVYEQYF.

This clonotype was picked up many times. The chain uses TRBV6-1 and TRBJ1-4, with D unclear. CDR1 and CDR2 (germline): MNHNS, SASEGT. Deletions cut 7 bases from V and 2 bases from J, with 8 bases between. The CDR3 extends over 13 amino acids. CDR3 in amino acids: CASNKRTNEKLFF. CDR3 in DNA: TGTGCCAGCAATAAGCGGACTAATGAAAAACTGTTTTTT.

Concerning this clonotype itself: It may be a read error: a sequence one base away is much more abundant. The chain carries TRBV29-1 and TRBJ1-4; 11 nucleotides align to TRBD1. CDR3 length: 12 residues. V was clipped by 8 bases and J by 8 bases; unmatched bases: 4. CDR1 is SQVTM and CDR2 is ANQGSEA in the germline V gene. CDR3 DNA sequence: TGCAGCATTAGGACAGGGGGCGAAAAACTGTTTTTT. This translates into CSIRTGGEKLFF.

This clonotype was recorded at least ten times. V is TRBV6-6 and J is TRBJ1-5; possible D gene TRBD1, 5 bases. With 6 bases removed from V and 0 bases from J, the gap between germline ends came to 9 bases. The CDR3 runs to 14 residues. Germline lookup yields CDR1 MNHNY and CDR2 SVGAGI (reference sequence). CDR3 protein: CASRGAVSNQPQHF. In DNA, the CDR3 is TGTGCCAGCAGAGGGGCTGTTAGCAATCAGCCCCAGCATTTT.

This chain links TRBV3-1 with TRBJ2-5; D remains unclear. Trimming removed 0 bases at V and 7 bases at J, with 6 bases between. CDR1 and CDR2 (germline): LGHDT, YNNKEL (reference sequence). The CDR3 consists of 12 residues. The CDR3 nucleotides are TGTGCCAGCAGCCAAGATACCGGGACCCAGTACTTC. It yields the protein CASSQDTGTQYF.

This clonotype was seen repeatedly, ten times or more. The V call is TRBV20-1, the J call TRBJ2-1, with D possibly TRBD2 on 6 matching bases. V shed 6 bases and J shed 4 bases, with 16 bases lying between them. Germline V gene lookup returns CDR1 DFQATT and CDR2 SNEGSKA (reference sequence). This CDR3 region has 14 residues. The CDR3 protein is CSARRGGEYNEQFF. CDR3 bases: TGCAGTGCCCGGCGCGGCGGGGAGTACAATGAGCAGTTCTTC.

Note on this clonotype: One base away lies a much larger clone, so this may be a sequencing read error. Lacking the conserved final phenylalanine or tryptophan, this CDR3 likely reflects a read error. The V call is TRBV5-5, the J call TRBJ2-3, with D maybe TRBD1 (6 bases). The CDR3 is made up of 15 amino acids. CDR1 and CDR2 (germline): SGHKS, YYEKEE (reference sequence). The germline V and J ends were trimmed by 5 bases and 2 bases, with 15 bases remaining between them. CDR3 residues: CASSAGTKFTDTQYL. CDR3 coding DNA: TGTGCCAGCAGTGCCGGGACAAAATTCACAGATACGCAGTATCTT.

This clonotype was counted ten times or more. The V call is TRBV5-8, the J call TRBJ1-6; D gene uncertain. Germline V gene sequence: CDR1 SGHTS, CDR2 YDEGEE. V gave up 1 base and J gave up 8 bases, with 13 bases separating them. This CDR3 spans 15 amino acids. The chain's CDR3 is CASSLFVGVHSPLHF. The CDR3 DNA reads TGTGCCAGCAGCTTGTTTGTGGGAGTACATTCACCCCTCCACTTT.

This clonotype has a count of ten or more. This chain connects TRBV2 to TRBJ2-1, with TRBD2 matching over 12 bases. The J segment lost 8 bases and the V segment lost 5 bases, leaving 7 bases of the junction unmatched. Germline V gene data show CDR1 as SNHLY and CDR2 as FYNNEI. The CDR3 sequence is 15 residues long. The CDR3 sequence: CASSSSGGGVYEQFF. The CDR3 region has the DNA TGTGCCAGCAGTTCTAGCGGGGGGGGGGTCTATGAGCAGTTCTTC.